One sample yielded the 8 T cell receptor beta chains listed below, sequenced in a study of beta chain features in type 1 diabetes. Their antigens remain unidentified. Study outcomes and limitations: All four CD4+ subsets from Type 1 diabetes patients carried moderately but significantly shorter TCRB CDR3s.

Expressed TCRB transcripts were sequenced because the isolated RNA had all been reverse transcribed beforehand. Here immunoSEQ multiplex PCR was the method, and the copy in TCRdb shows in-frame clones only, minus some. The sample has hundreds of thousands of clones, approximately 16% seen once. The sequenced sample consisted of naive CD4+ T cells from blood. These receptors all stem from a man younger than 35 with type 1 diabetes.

CDR3 in amino acids: CASSRRGDSGYEQYF. The DNA for the CDR3 is TGTGCCAGCTCACGACGAGGGGACAGTGGATACGAGCAGTACTTC. The V call is TRBV18, the J call TRBJ2-7, with TRBD1 matching 7 bases. Germline CDR1 reads KGHSH; CDR2 reads LQKENI. Unmatched junction bases numbered 10, after V lost 4 bases and J lost 4 bases. The CDR3 covers 15 residues.

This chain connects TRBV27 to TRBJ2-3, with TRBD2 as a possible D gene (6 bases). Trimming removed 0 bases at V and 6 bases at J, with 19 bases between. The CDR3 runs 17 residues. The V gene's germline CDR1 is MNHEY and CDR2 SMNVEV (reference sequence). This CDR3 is CASSLSLAPGYGDTQYF. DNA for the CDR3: TGTGCCAGCAGTTTATCGCTAGCGCCGGGTTATGGGGATACGCAGTATTTT.

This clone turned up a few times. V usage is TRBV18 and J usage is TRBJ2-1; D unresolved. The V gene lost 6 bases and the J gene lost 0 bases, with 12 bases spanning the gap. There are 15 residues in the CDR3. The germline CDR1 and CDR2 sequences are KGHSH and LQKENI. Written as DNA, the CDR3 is TGTGCCAGCTCCCTAGATTCCACCTCCTACAATGAGCAGTTCTTC. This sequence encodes CASSLDSTSYNEQFF.

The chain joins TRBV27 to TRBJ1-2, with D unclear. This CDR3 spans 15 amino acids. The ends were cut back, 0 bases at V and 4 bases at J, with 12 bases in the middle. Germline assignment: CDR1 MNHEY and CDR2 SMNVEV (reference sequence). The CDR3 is CASSLSPQRLYGYTF. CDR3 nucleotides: TGTGCCAGCAGTTTATCCCCTCAGCGACTCTATGGCTACACCTTC.

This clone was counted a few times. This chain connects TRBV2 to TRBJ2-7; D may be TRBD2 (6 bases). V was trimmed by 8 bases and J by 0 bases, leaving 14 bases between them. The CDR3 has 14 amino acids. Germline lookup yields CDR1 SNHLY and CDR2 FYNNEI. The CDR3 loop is CASRDLGSSYEQYF. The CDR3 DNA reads TGTGCCAGCCGGGACTTGGGGAGCTCCTACGAGCAGTACTTC.

Here the CDR3 reads CASSPRGLASPDTQYF. As DNA, the CDR3 is TGCGCCAGCAGCCCGAGAGGACTAGCCTCCCCAGATACGCAGTATTTT. The chain carries TRBV5-1 and TRBJ2-3, with TRBD2 matching 8 bases. The CDR3 is made up of 16 amino acids. Germline CDR1 is SGHRS and CDR2 is YFSETQ. The ends lost 4 bases at V and 4 bases at J; junction bases unmatched: 11.

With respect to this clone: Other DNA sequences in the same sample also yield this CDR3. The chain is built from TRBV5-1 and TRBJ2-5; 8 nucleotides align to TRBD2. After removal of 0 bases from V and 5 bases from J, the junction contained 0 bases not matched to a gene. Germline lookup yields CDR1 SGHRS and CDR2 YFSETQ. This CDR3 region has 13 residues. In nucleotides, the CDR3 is TGCGCCAGCAGCTTGGCGGGGGGGGAGACCCAGTACTTC. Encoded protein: CASSLAGGETQYF. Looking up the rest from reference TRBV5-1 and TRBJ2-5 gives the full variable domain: KAGVTQTPRYLIKTRGQQVTLSCSPISGHRSVSWYQQTPGQGLQFLFEYFSETQRNKGNFPGRFSGRQFSNSRSEMNVSTLELGDSALYLCASSLAGGETQYFGPGTRLLVL.

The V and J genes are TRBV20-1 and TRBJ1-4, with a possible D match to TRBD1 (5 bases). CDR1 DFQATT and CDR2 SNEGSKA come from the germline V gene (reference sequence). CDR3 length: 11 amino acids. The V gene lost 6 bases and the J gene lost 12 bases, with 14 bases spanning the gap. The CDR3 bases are TGCAGTGCCTCCGACAGAGCACAACTGTTTTTT. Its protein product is CSASDRAQLFF.